This T cell receptor beta chain was recovered during a study of blood T cell repertoires in COVID-19. The overall study: Material from acute and convalescent COVID-19 was sourced from the United States, Italy and Spain. T cells, B-cell-depleted T cells, or PBMCs provided the cDNA or gDNA that served as material.

There are a few counts of this clone. Trimming removed 7 bases from V and 8 bases from J, with 17 bases in between. The CDR3 has 13 amino acids. Clones were sequenced by immunoSEQ multiplex PCR, and TCRdb holds only the in-frame ones, with some missing. The sample contains 95,000 to 100,000 clones, 80% to 90% of which appear only once. The TCR sequence derives from a woman in her thirties with acute or convalescent COVID-19. The rearrangement joins TRBV12-3 or TRBV12-4 to TRBJ1-2; D uncertain. Material for sequencing was peripheral blood. The CDR3 region has the DNA TGTGCCAGCACCCAGCCCTCGCAGGAAGGCTACACCTTC. It codes for CASTQPSQEGYTF.